This TCR beta chain derives from a study of blood T cell repertoires in COVID-19. The Seattle patients joined while their infection was active and were tracked longitudinally afterward. This CDR3 region has 14 residues. CDR1 and CDR2 (germline): MNHNS, SASEGT. The V segment lost 3 bases and the J segment 5 bases; nucleotides outside the gene matches: 5. This clone was observed a few times. How the authors handled the data: Nucleated cell counts were estimated from reference gene primer amplification. Using immunoSEQ multiplex PCR, the repertoire was profiled, and TCRdb retains in-frame clones only, with some absent. V and J calls and clone size are those listed in that table; D and trimming were worked out from the DNA. The sample has roughly 180,000 clones; 81% are singletons.

The receptor was derived from a woman older than 75 with COVID-19, enrolled during active disease. The sequenced material came from peripheral blood. The chain combines TRBV6-1 with TRBJ2-5, with TRBD1 matching 8 bases. The CDR3 is CASSEGQGAETQYF. The CDR3 nucleotides read TGTGCCAGCAGTGAGGGGCAGGGGGCTGAGACCCAGTACTTC.